Listed below are T cell receptor beta chains from one sample, sequenced in a study of blood T cells in healthy people across ages. Each CDR3 protein gets one entry after TCRdb re-called the 5' RACE reads with MiXCR. The data contain 1.5 million to 1.9 million distinct CDR3 sequences, 40% to 45% of them singletons. The specimen was blood. The receptors stem from a young woman in good health. Each CDR3 is given with its conserved first and last residue. Each record gives: V gene, J gene, D gene, CDR3 protein. A D gene is named only where the DNA matches it firmly.

v_call: TRBV9; j_call: TRBJ1-1; d_call: .; cdr3_aa: CASSVDFNRGNTEAFF
v_call: TRBV4-1; j_call: TRBJ2-1; d_call: TRBD2; cdr3_aa: CASSQEVASGSPQFF
v_call: TRBV11-2; j_call: TRBJ1-2; d_call: .; cdr3_aa: CASSFYQPDQNIEGYTF
v_call: TRBV20-1; j_call: TRBJ2-3; d_call: .; cdr3_aa: CSGPQADTQYF
v_call: TRBV3-1; j_call: TRBJ2-3; d_call: .; cdr3_aa: CASSQDPGKRTDTQYF
v_call: TRBV19; j_call: TRBJ1-5; d_call: .; cdr3_aa: CASSNFGPGVNQPQHF
v_call: TRBV4-1; j_call: TRBJ2-7; d_call: .; cdr3_aa: CASSQEGGGPIYEQYF
v_call: TRBV20-1; j_call: TRBJ1-5; d_call: .; cdr3_aa: CSARDRSNSNQPQHF
v_call: TRBV20-1; j_call: TRBJ2-5; d_call: TRBD2; cdr3_aa: CSAPGTSVVETQYF
v_call: TRBV6-1; j_call: TRBJ1-2; d_call: .; cdr3_aa: CASTRSTPRRQGGYGYTF
v_call: TRBV4-2; j_call: TRBJ1-2; d_call: .; cdr3_aa: CASSPAETDNYGYTF
v_call: TRBV12-3/TRBV12-4; j_call: TRBJ1-6; d_call: .; cdr3_aa: CASFKGELIKSPLHF
v_call: TRBV20-1; j_call: .; d_call: .; cdr3_aa: CSARDRLSYEQYF
v_call: TRBV7-2; j_call: TRBJ2-7; d_call: TRBD1; cdr3_aa: CASSVGTENEQYF
v_call: TRBV6-2/TRBV6-3; j_call: TRBJ1-2; d_call: .; cdr3_aa: CASSYPRDIHYGYTF
v_call: TRBV20-1; j_call: TRBJ1-1; d_call: .; cdr3_aa: CSARAIGGEAFF
v_call: TRBV27; j_call: TRBJ2-7; d_call: TRBD2; cdr3_aa: CASSLGGTTLYEQYF
v_call: TRBV29-1; j_call: TRBJ1-2; d_call: .; cdr3_aa: CSVEIGYNYGCTF
v_call: TRBV28; j_call: TRBJ1-2; d_call: TRBD1; cdr3_aa: CASSLRTGWTSYGYTF
v_call: TRBV7-9; j_call: TRBJ2-4; d_call: .; cdr3_aa: CASSLGGGDIQYF
v_call: TRBV6-1; j_call: TRBJ1-1; d_call: .; cdr3_aa: CASSEGPGLDEFYTEAFF
v_call: TRBV14; j_call: TRBJ2-5; d_call: TRBD2; cdr3_aa: CASSQDGTSGTQETQYF
v_call: TRBV6-5; j_call: TRBJ2-3; d_call: TRBD2; cdr3_aa: CATSRGAAKTDTQYF
v_call: TRBV29-1; j_call: TRBJ2-7; d_call: .; cdr3_aa: CSAVTHSYEQYF
v_call: TRBV7-9; j_call: TRBJ1-2; d_call: .; cdr3_aa: CASSLQVRELHGYTF
v_call: TRBV5-6; j_call: TRBJ1-1; d_call: .; cdr3_aa: CASSLVTLLNTEAFF